The 10 T cell receptor beta chains below were found in one sample sequenced in a study of breast tumors, draining lymph nodes, adjacent tissues. Each CDR3 protein is one row after TCRdb ran MiXCR on the multiplex PCR reads. The data hold about 140,000 distinct CDR3 sequences, with roughly 33% observed a single time. Axillary draining lymph nodes of breast cancer patients supplied the node samples. The specimen sequenced was axillary lymph node tissue. These receptors came from a female donor with breast cancer. Some clones in this sample may be carry-over from other donors' samples.

The sample holds many counts of this clonotype. V gene TRBV3-1 combines with J gene TRBJ1-6; D possibly corresponds to TRBD1 (6 bases). Germline CDR1 reads LGHDT; CDR2 reads YNNKEL (reference sequence). V lost 0 bases to trimming and J lost 10 bases, with 19 bases between them. The CDR3 is made up of 17 amino acids. The CDR3 sequence: CASSQERGAALYSPLHF. CDR3 DNA sequence: TGTGCCAGCAGCCAAGAGAGGGGGGCCGCCCTCTACTCACCCCTCCACTTT.

This clonotype has ten or more counts. The chain links TRBV7-9 to TRBJ2-3, with a weak D call TRBD1 (6 bases). CDR3 length: 12 amino acids. With 3 bases removed from V and 6 bases from J, the gap between germline ends came to 7 bases. From germline, CDR1 is SEHNR and CDR2 FQNEAQ (reference sequence). This chain's CDR3 is CASSFGQDTQYF. In DNA, the CDR3 is TGTGCCAGCAGCTTCGGACAGGATACGCAGTATTTT.

Many counts were recorded for this clonotype. The V call is TRBV5-8, the J call TRBJ2-5; D uncertain. This CDR3 has 14 residues. The V gene lost 0 bases and the J gene lost 3 bases, with 9 bases spanning the gap. Germline CDR1 is SGHTS and CDR2 is YDEGEE. CDR3 nucleotide sequence: TGTGCCAGCAGCTTGGGGGTGGCAGAAGAGACCCAGTACTTC. This encodes CASSLGVAEETQYF.

This clonotype was observed many times. The genes are TRBV6-1 and TRBJ1-2; D unclear. The length of the CDR3 is 15 residues. V was cut by 2 bases and J by 7 bases, with 17 bases left in between. Germline V gene lookup returns CDR1 MNHNS and CDR2 SASEGT. The CDR3 DNA is TGTGCCAGCAGTGAAAGTGGAACTGGGTCGATTGGCTACACCTTC. Translation gives CASSESGTGSIGYTF.

Concerning this clonotype itself: A much more abundant neighbour one base away suggests this may be a read error. The CDR3 sequence: CASSLPGPSNYGYTF. The CDR3 DNA sequence: TGTGCCAGCAGCCTACCGGGACCCTCTAACTATGGCTACACCTTC. V gene TRBV5-6 combines with J gene TRBJ1-2, with D perhaps TRBD1 (5 bases). Looked up from germline, CDR1 is SGHDT and CDR2 is YYEEEE. V was trimmed by 4 bases and J by 0 bases, leaving 13 bases between them. The CDR3 runs 15 residues.

The gene calls are TRBV25-1 and TRBJ1-4, with no clear D. The germline CDR1 and CDR2 sequences are MGHDK and SYGVNS. Trimming removed 2 bases at V and 13 bases at J, with 17 bases between. This CDR3 comprises 14 residues. The CDR3, as DNA: TGTGCCAGCAGTGAAGAGGGTTGGGGTGGAAGACTGTTTTTT. Its translation: CASSEEGWGGRLFF.

This chain connects TRBV6-5 to TRBJ2-5, with D unclear. Germline CDR1 reads MNHEY; CDR2 reads SVGAGI. The CDR3 contains 13 residues. V lost 6 bases and J 0 bases, leaving 8 bases between the germline ends. The CDR3 here is CASSPDNQETQYF. DNA for the CDR3: TGTGCCAGCAGCCCAGACAACCAAGAGACCCAGTACTTC.

This clonotype has ten or more counts. The chain combines TRBV5-1 with TRBJ2-7; 7 nucleotides match TRBD2. The junction had 6 bases not matched to a gene; V was cut back by 1 base and J by 2 bases. CDR3 length equals 15 residues. In germline, CDR1 is SGHRS, CDR2 YFSETQ. The CDR3 reads CASSLRGDGTYEQYF. The DNA for the CDR3 is TGCGCCAGCAGCTTGCGGGGGGACGGTACCTACGAGCAGTACTTC.

This clonotype was observed at least ten times. CDR3 sequence: CASSPRAWGGDEKLFF. The CDR3 DNA is TGTGCCAGCTCACCACGGGCTTGGGGGGGCGATGAAAAACTGTTTTTT. The chain uses TRBV18 and TRBJ1-4, with a weak D call TRBD1 (6 bases). Germline CDR1 and CDR2: KGHSH and LQKENI. Trimming took 1 base from V and 6 from J, leaving 15 bases between them. The CDR3 is made up of 16 amino acids.

V usage is TRBV2 and J usage is TRBJ1-4, with 9 nucleotides matching TRBD1. V gave up 7 bases and J gave up 6 bases; unmatched junction bases: 3. This CDR3 has 13 residues. The germline gives CDR1 SNHLY, CDR2 FYNNEI. For the CDR3, the DNA is TGTGCCAGCACCCGGACAGGGGATGAAAAACTGTTTTTT. This encodes CASTRTGDEKLFF.